This T cell receptor (beta chain) comes out of a study of cytomegalovirus exposure and HLA in healthy donors. Study-wide findings and caveats: Specificity for CMV antigens was confirmed in vitro for three of the CMV-associated chains.

The V gene's germline CDR1 is SEHNR and CDR2 FQNEAQ (reference sequence). Between the trimmed V and J ends, which lost 1 base and 5 bases, there was a span of 12 bases. The CDR3 has 15 amino acids. Researchers ran the PCR with 60 Vbeta and 13 Jbeta primers. Clones were read by immunoSEQ multiplex PCR, and TCRdb kept only the in-frame ones, dropping some. Seen here are 100,000 to 150,000 clones, 65% to 80% observed once, and the top ten hold approximately 4.2%. This clone was observed a few times. The antigen is not known. The chain uses TRBV7-9 and TRBJ1-5, with a weak D call TRBD1 (5 bases). This TCR was recovered from a male donor in good health and CMV-seropositive. Sequencing was carried out using PBMCs. CDR3 region: CASSLGQGGHQPQHF. In DNA form, the CDR3 reads TGTGCCAGCAGCTTAGGGCAGGGTGGTCATCAGCCCCAGCATTTT. Complete variable domain (other parts from reference TRBV7-9 and TRBJ1-5): DTGVSQNPRHKITKRGQNVTFRCDPISEHNRLYWYRQTLGQGPEFLTYFQNEAQLEKSRLLSDRFSAERPKGSFSTLEIQRTEQGDSAMYLCASSLGQGGHQPQHFGDGTRLSIL.